This entry lists 21 T cell receptor beta chains sequenced from one sample in a study of early T cells in non-severe SARS-CoV-2 infection. TCRdb ran MiXCR on the 5' RACE reads and lists one entry per CDR3 protein. The sample contains about 46,000 distinct CDR3 sequences, 5% to 6.5% of which appear only once. The sequencing used whole blood, collected at baseline. Every receptor here comes from an adult who was a healthcare worker with PCR-confirmed SARS-CoV-2 infection or an uninfected control (not recorded which).

The table lists this clonotype with a few counts. V and J are TRBV11-2 and TRBJ1-4; D is possibly TRBD1 (5 bases). Germline V gene lookup returns CDR1 SGHAT and CDR2 FQNNGV. Trimming cost V 4 bases and J 8 bases, with 20 bases left between them. The CDR3 loop spans 16 amino acids. The CDR3 loop reads CASSSTPGGSREKLFF. CDR3 nucleotide sequence: TGTGCCAGCAGCTCCACCCCCGGGGGAAGCCGGGAAAAACTGTTTTTT.

This clonotype was seen ten or more times. This chain connects TRBV24-1 to TRBJ2-2; TRBD1 might be the D (6 bases). There are 15 residues in the CDR3. Trimming took 3 bases from V and 3 from J, leaving 10 bases between them. Per the germline V gene, CDR1 is KGHDR and CDR2 is SFDVKD. CDR3 sequence (DNA): TGTGCCACCAGTGATCCCCGACAGGACACCGGGGAGCTGTTTTTT. Translation gives CATSDPRQDTGELFF.

This clonotype was seen many times. The chain has TRBV28 and TRBJ1-4, with D perhaps matching TRBD1 (5 bases). The germline V gene has CDR1 MDHEN and CDR2 SYDVKM. V was pared by 5 bases and J by 3 bases, with 10 bases between. This CDR3 is 14 amino acids long. DNA for the CDR3: TGTGCCAGCAGTCCCGGGACGTCTAATGAAAAACTGTTTTTT. As protein: CASSPGTSNEKLFF.

The sample holds many counts of this clonotype. The chain is built from TRBV27 and TRBJ1-2; D may be TRBD1 (5 bases). The CDR3 totals 13 residues. The V and J ends lost 0 bases and 6 bases respectively, with 8 bases between them. Germline values: CDR1 MNHEY, CDR2 SMNVEV (reference sequence). CDR3 region: CASSLSRRDGYTF. The DNA of the CDR3 is TGTGCCAGCAGTTTATCGCGCAGGGATGGCTACACCTTC.

This clonotype was picked up many times. V gene TRBV5-1 combines with J gene TRBJ2-7, with 12 bases lining up with TRBD2. Germline V gives CDR1 SGHRS, CDR2 YFSETQ. This CDR3 contains 17 residues. V gave up 3 bases and J gave up 3 bases; unmatched junction bases: 10. The CDR3 reads CASSSRLAGELLYEQYF. CDR3 DNA: TGCGCCAGCAGCTCACGACTAGCGGGAGAACTTCTCTACGAGCAGTACTTC.

This clonotype was observed many times. The V gene is TRBV20-1, the J gene TRBJ2-2; 9 bases match TRBD2. Germline trimming cut 0 bases from V and 3 bases from J; bases unmatched to any gene: 2. Germline V gene sequence: CDR1 DFQATT, CDR2 SNEGSKA (reference sequence). There are 15 residues in the CDR3. DNA for the CDR3: TGCAGTGCTAGAGATATAGCGGGAGACACCGGGGAGCTGTTTTTT. It codes for CSARDIAGDTGELFF.

This clonotype has a count of ten or more. The chain couples TRBV20-1 to TRBJ2-5, with TRBD2 as a possible D gene (5 bases). Germline lookup yields CDR1 DFQATT and CDR2 SNEGSKA (reference sequence). V was clipped by 7 bases and J by 0 bases, with 12 bases between them. The CDR3 runs 13 residues. The CDR3 nucleotides read TGCAGTGAAGATAGCGAGTACCAAGAGACCCAGTACTTC. Protein product: CSEDSEYQETQYF.

The sample holds many counts of this clonotype. The chain couples TRBV12-3 or TRBV12-4 to TRBJ2-1; no clear D gene. The CDR3 is 15 residues long. Trimming shortened V by 6 bases and J by 1 base, and 13 bases separated the two germline ends. CDR3 loop: CASSTYPTSYNEQFF. CDR3 in DNA: TGTGCCAGCAGCACTTATCCGACGTCCTACAATGAGCAGTTCTTC.

This clonotype was detected many times. This chain joins TRBV10-3 and TRBJ2-5, with D tentatively TRBD2 (5 bases). The CDR3 loop spans 13 amino acids. Trimming cost V 3 bases and J 3 bases, with 8 bases left between them. CDR1 is ENHRY and CDR2 is SYGVKD in the germline V gene. Here the CDR3 DNA reads TGTGCCATCAGTGATGGAGGAGAAGAGACCCAGTACTTC. This sequence encodes CAISDGGEETQYF.

This clonotype was detected a few times. The chain combines TRBV2 with TRBJ1-1; D call uncertain. Germline V gives CDR1 SNHLY, CDR2 FYNNEI. The CDR3 has 8 amino acids. V dropped 8 bases and J dropped 11 bases, with 6 bases sitting between them. The CDR3 bases are TGTGCCAGCGTAAGGGCTTTCTTT. The encoded protein is CASVRAFF.

This clonotype was seen repeatedly, ten times or more. V usage is TRBV11-2 and J usage is TRBJ2-5; D remains unclear. This CDR3 has 14 residues. Trimming stripped 1 base from V and 1 base from J, with 7 bases between. Germline V gene sequence: CDR1 SGHAT, CDR2 FQNNGV. The CDR3 region has the DNA TGTGCCAGCAGCTTAGTGGCAGCCCAAGAGACCCAGTACTTC. Translation gives CASSLVAAQETQYF.

This clonotype has just a few counts. The J gene is TRBJ2-7, the V gene TRBV15; the D is unclear. The CDR3 spans 12 residues. Germline CDR1 LNHNV, CDR2 YYDKDF (reference sequence). The V end lost 8 bases, the J end lost 6 bases, and 14 bases lay between the germline ends. This chain's CDR3 is CATAADTREQYF. Here the CDR3 DNA reads TGTGCCACCGCGGCCGACACGCGCGAGCAGTACTTC.

This clonotype has ten or more counts. The rearrangement uses TRBV7-6 and TRBJ2-1; 8 bases match TRBD2. The germline V gene has CDR1 SGHVS and CDR2 FNYEAQ. The V and J ends lost 0 bases and 5 bases, in that order; junction bases with no gene match: 9. CDR3 length: 17 amino acids. The DNA of the CDR3 is TGTGCCAGCAGCTTAGCCTGGAAGGGACTAGACGACAATGAGCAGTTCTTC. Amino acids: CASSLAWKGLDDNEQFF.

This clonotype was seen a handful of times. V gene TRBV3-1 combines with J gene TRBJ2-2; D might be TRBD2 (5 bases). Germline CDR1 and CDR2: LGHDT and YNNKEL (reference sequence). The CDR3 length is 15 residues. The V and J ends lost 1 base and 2 bases respectively, with 8 bases between them. CDR3 amino acids: CASSQVARNTGELFF. CDR3 coding DNA: TGTGCCAGCAGCCAAGTAGCGAGAAACACCGGGGAGCTGTTTTTT. The full variable domain, in which reference TRBV3-1 and TRBJ2-2 provide the parts outside the CDR3, is DTAVSQTPKYLVTQMGNDKSIKCEQNLGHDTMYWYKQDSKKFLKIMFSYNNKELIINETVPNRFSPKSPDKAHLNLHINSLELGDSAVYFCASSQVARNTGELFFGEGSRLTVL.

This clonotype was detected ten times or more. The gene calls are TRBV28 and TRBJ1-1; D might be TRBD1 (6 bases). V was trimmed by 7 bases and J by 4 bases, leaving 19 bases between them. Germline assignment: CDR1 MDHEN and CDR2 SYDVKM. The CDR3 sequence is 15 residues long. The CDR3 sequence is CASMENRAGGTEAFF. Written as DNA, the CDR3 is TGTGCCAGCATGGAGAACAGGGCCGGTGGCACTGAAGCTTTCTTT.

This clonotype was observed at least ten times. The V gene is TRBV7-9, the J gene TRBJ1-4; TRBD1 aligns across 10 bases. This CDR3 comprises 14 residues. The germline CDR1 and CDR2 sequences are SEHNR and FQNEAQ (reference sequence). V gave up 5 bases and J gave up 6 bases; unmatched junction bases: 3. CDR3 DNA sequence: TGTGCCAGCAGCCCCGGGACAGGGGATGAAAAACTGTTTTTT. As protein: CASSPGTGDEKLFF.

This clonotype was found many times. The chain joins TRBV4-2 to TRBJ2-1; 10 bases line up with TRBD2. CDR1 is LGHNA and CDR2 is YNFKEQ in the germline V gene. J gave up 15 bases and V 0 bases, and 8 bases lay outside the gene matches. CDR3 size: 14 residues. This CDR3 is CASSQEGLAGALFF. For the CDR3, the DNA is TGTGCCAGCAGCCAAGAGGGGCTAGCGGGAGCGCTGTTCTTC.

This clonotype has at least ten counts. This chain joins TRBV20-1 and TRBJ2-7, with TRBD2 as a possible D gene (6 bases). The germline V gene encodes CDR1 DFQATT and CDR2 SNEGSKA (reference sequence). This CDR3 is built from 14 residues. Trimming removed 3 bases at V and 4 bases at J, with 16 bases between. The CDR3 bases are TGCAGTGCTAGCTCAGGCGGGGCTAAATACGAGCAGTACTTC. It translates to CSASSGGAKYEQYF.

In its sample, this clonotype was seen many times. The V gene is TRBV29-1, the J gene TRBJ1-1, with no clear D. CDR1 SQVTM and CDR2 ANQGSEA come from the germline V gene. Trimming took off 7 bases at V and 1 base at J, with 16 bases between the two ends. The CDR3 extends over 14 amino acids. CDR3 DNA sequence: TGCAGCGGTACAGAACGGCCCCCGAACACTGAAGCTTTCTTT. This translates into CSGTERPPNTEAFF. The full variable domain, in which reference TRBV29-1 and TRBJ1-1 provide the parts outside the CDR3, is SAVISQKPSRDICQRGTSLTIQCQVDSQVTMMFWYRQQPGQSLTLIATANQGSEATYESGFVIDKFPISRPNLTFSTLTVSNMSPEDSSIYLCSGTERPPNTEAFFGQGTRLTVV.

This rearrangement joins TRBV7-9 to TRBJ1-4; 8 bases line up with TRBD1. The CDR3 contains 15 residues. The ends lost 4 bases at V and 4 bases at J; junction bases unmatched: 5. CDR1 is SEHNR, CDR2 FQNEAQ, per germline (reference sequence). The CDR3 loop reads CASSSRQGFNEKLFF. For the CDR3, the DNA is TGTGCCAGCAGCTCCAGACAGGGGTTTAATGAAAAACTGTTTTTT.

The sample holds many counts of this clonotype. This rearrangement joins TRBV7-9 to TRBJ2-1, with D possibly being TRBD2 (6 bases). CDR1 SEHNR and CDR2 FQNEAQ come from the germline V gene (reference sequence). With 4 bases removed from V and 5 bases from J, the gap between germline ends came to 21 bases. This CDR3 has 17 amino acids. The CDR3: CASSSPHQRVTDNEQFF. Written as DNA, the CDR3 is TGTGCCAGCAGCTCGCCACACCAGCGGGTAACCGACAATGAGCAGTTCTTC. The entire variable domain, with the rest obtained from reference TRBV7-9 and TRBJ2-1, is as follows: DTGVSQNPRHKITKRGQNVTFRCDPISEHNRLYWYRQTLGQGPEFLTYFQNEAQLEKSRLLSDRFSAERPKGSFSTLEIQRTEQGDSAMYLCASSSPHQRVTDNEQFFGPGTRLTVL.